This T cell receptor beta chain was recovered during a study of OX40 agonist ivuxolimab in advanced cancers. Points from the study as a whole: CD8+ T cells showed, on average, more clonal expansion than CD4+ cells. Clonal expansion was seen in CD4+ and CD8+ blood T cells by week 6 at 0.1 to 3.0 mg/kg.

Some clones are missing from TCRdb's copy, which holds only in-frame ones; the method was immunoSEQ multiplex PCR. The sample yields some 80,000 clones, approximately 89% seen once. On this clone: Its antigen is not known.

The origin of this receptor is an adult with an advanced solid tumor such as melanoma, head and neck, liver or kidney cancer. The specimen was CD4+ or CD8+ T cells sorted from blood, collected in a trial of the OX40 agonist ivuxolimab.

The CDR3 DNA reads as TGCGCCAGCAGCTTGGACAGGGAGGGGGAGACCCAGTACTTC. Its protein is CASSLDREGETQYF. The chain has TRBV5-1 and TRBJ2-5, with D possibly matching TRBD2 (7 bases). V lost 0 bases to trimming and J lost 5 bases, with 11 bases between them. The germline V gene has CDR1 SGHRS and CDR2 YFSETQ. This CDR3 comprises 14 residues.